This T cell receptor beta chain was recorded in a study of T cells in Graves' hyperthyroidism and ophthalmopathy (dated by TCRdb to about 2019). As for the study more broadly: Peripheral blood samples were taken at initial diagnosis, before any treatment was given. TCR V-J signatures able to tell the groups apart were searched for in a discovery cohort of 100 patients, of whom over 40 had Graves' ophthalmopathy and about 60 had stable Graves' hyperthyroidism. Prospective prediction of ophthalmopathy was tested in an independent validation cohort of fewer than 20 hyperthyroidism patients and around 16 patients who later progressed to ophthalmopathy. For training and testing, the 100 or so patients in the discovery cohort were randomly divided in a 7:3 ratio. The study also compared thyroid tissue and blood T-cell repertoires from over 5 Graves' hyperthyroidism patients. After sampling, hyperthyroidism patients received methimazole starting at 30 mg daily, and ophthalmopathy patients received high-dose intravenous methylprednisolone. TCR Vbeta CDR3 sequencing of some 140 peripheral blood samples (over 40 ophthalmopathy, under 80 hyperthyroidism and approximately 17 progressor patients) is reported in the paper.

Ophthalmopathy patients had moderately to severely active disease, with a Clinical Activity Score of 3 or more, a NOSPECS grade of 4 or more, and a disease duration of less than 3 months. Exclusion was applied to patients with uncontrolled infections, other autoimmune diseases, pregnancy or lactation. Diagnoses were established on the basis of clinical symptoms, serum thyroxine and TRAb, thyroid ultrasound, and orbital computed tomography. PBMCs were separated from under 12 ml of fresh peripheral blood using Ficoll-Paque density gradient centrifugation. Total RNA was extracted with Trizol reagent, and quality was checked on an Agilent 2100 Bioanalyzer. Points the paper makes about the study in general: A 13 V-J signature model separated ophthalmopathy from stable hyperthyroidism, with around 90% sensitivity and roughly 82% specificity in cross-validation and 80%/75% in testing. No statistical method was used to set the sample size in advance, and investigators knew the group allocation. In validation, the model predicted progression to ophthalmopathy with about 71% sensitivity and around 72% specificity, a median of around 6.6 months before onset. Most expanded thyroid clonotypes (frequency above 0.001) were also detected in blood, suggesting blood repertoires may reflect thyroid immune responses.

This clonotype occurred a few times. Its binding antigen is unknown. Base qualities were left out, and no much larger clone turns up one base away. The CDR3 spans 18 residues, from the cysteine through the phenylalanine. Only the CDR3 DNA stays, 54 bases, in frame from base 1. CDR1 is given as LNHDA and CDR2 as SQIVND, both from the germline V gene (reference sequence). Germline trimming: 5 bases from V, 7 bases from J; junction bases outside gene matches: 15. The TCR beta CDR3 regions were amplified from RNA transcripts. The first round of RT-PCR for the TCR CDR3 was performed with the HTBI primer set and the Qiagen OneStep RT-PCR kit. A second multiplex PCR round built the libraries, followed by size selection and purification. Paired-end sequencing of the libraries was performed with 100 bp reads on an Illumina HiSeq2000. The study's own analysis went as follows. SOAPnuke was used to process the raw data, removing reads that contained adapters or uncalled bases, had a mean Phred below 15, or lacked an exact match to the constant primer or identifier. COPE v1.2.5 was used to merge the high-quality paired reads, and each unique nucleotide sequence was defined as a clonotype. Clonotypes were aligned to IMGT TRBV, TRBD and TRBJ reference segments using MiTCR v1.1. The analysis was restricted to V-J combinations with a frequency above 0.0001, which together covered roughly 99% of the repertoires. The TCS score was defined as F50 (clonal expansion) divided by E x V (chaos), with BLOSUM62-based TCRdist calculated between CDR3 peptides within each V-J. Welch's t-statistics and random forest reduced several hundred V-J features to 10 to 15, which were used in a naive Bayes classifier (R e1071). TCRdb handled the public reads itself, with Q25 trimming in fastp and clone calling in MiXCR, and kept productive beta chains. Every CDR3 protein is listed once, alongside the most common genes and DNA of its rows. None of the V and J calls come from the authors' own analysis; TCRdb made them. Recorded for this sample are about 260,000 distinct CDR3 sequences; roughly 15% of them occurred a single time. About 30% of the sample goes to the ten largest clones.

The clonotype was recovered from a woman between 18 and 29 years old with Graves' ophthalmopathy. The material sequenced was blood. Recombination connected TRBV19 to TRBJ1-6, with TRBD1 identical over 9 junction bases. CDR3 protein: CASSPRPGTGNYNSPLHF. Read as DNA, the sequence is TGTGCCAGTAGTCCGCGACCCGGGACAGGGAATTACAATTCACCCCTCCACTTT. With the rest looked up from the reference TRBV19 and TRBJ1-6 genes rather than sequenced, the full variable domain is DGGITQSPKYLFRKEGQNVTLSCEQNLNHDAMYWYRQDPGQGLRLIYYSQIVNDFQKGDIAEGYSVSREKKESFPLTVTSAQKNPTAFYLCASSPRPGTGNYNSPLHFGNGTRLTVT.